This entry is about one T cell receptor (beta chain). TCRdb reprocessed the RT-PCR reads via MiXCR and lists one record per CDR3 protein. There are 860,000 or so distinct CDR3 sequences in the sample; approximately 21% occur only once, and 10% lies in the top ten. These data come from a study of response to subunit inactivated influenza vaccine. V lost 4 bases, J lost 6 bases, and 11 bases lay in between. The CDR3 extends over 12 amino acids. Germline CDR1 and CDR2: SGHDT and YYEEEE. This clonotype was sampled from a middle-aged man who received an inactivated influenza vaccine. The sequenced sample was PBMCs from blood, obtained 5 days after vaccination. The V and J genes are TRBV5-6 and TRBJ2-7; D uncertain. The DNA for the CDR3 is TGTGCCAGCAGCGTAGGAGTTGGCGAGCAGTACTTC. Translating gives CASSVGVGEQYF. Combining the CDR3 with reference TRBV5-6 and TRBJ2-7 gives the whole variable domain DAGVTQSPTHLIKTRGQQVTLRCSPKSGHDTVSWYQQALGQGPQFIFQYYEEEERQRGNFPDRFSGHQFPNYSSELNVNALLLGDSALYLCASSVGVGEQYFGPGTRLTVT.